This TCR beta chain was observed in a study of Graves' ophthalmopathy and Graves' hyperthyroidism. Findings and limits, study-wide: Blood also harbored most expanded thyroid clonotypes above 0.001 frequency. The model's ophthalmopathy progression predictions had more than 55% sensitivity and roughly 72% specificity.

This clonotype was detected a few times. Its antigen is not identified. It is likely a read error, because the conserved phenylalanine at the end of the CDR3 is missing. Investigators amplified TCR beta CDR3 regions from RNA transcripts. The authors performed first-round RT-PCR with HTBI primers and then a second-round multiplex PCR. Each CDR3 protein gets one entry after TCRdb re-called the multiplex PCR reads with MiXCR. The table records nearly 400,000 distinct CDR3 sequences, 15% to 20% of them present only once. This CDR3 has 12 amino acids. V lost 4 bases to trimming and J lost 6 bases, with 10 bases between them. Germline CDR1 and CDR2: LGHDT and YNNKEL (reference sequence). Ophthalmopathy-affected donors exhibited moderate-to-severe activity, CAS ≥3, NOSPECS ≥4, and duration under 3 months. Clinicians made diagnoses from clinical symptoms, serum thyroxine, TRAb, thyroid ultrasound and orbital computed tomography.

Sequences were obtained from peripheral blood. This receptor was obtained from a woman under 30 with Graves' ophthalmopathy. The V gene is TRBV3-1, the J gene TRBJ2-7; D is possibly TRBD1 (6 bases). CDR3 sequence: CASSRDTLEQYL. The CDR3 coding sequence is TGTGCCAGCAGCCGGGACACACTCGAGCAGTACCTC.